Below, 2 T cell receptor beta chains from the same sample are listed, as sequenced in a study of blood T cell repertoires in COVID-19. The protocol was immunoSEQ multiplex PCR, while the TCRdb copy is restricted to in-frame clones and leaves out a portion. The data hold about 150,000 clones, with about 80% observed a single time. The sample comprised PBMCs or T cells enriched from blood (not recorded which). These receptors came from a man in his fifties or sixties who had recovered from COVID-19.

The chain employs TRBV6-5 and TRBJ2-2; TRBD2 aligns across 8 bases. Germline-derived CDR1 and CDR2 are MNHEY and SVGAGI. V lost 4 bases to trimming and J lost 0 bases; unmatched junction nucleotides: 1. The length of the CDR3 is 15 residues. The CDR3 DNA is TGTGCCAGCAGTTTACTAGCGGCGAACACCGGGGAGCTGTTTTTT. Its protein product is CASSLLAANTGELFF.

The chain has TRBV5-1 and TRBJ1-1, with TRBD1 as a possible D gene (5 bases). The CDR3 covers 15 residues. Trimming removed 7 bases from V and 0 bases from J, with 16 bases in between. The germline V gene encodes CDR1 SGHRS and CDR2 YFSETQ. For the CDR3, the DNA is TGCGCCAGCCGAACCGGGAGGGGCATGAACACTGAAGCTTTCTTT. Residues: CASRTGRGMNTEAFF.